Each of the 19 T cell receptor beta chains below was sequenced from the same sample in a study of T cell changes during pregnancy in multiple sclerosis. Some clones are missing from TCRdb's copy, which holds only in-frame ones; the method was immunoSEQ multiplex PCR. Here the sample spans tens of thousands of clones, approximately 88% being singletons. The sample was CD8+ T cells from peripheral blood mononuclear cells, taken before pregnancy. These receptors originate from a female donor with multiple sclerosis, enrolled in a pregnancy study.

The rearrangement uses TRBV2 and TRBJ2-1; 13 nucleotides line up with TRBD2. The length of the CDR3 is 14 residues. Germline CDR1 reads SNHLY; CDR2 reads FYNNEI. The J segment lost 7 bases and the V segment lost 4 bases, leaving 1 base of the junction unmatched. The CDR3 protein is CASSGTSGRNEQFF. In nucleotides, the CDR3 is TGTGCCAGCAGTGGGACTAGCGGGAGAAATGAGCAGTTCTTC. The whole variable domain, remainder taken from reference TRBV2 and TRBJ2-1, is EPEVTQTPSHQVTQMGQEVILRCVPISNHLYFYWYRQILGQKVEFLVSFYNNEISEKSEIFDDQFSVERPDGSNFTLKIRSTKLEDSAMYFCASSGTSGRNEQFFGPGTRLTVL.

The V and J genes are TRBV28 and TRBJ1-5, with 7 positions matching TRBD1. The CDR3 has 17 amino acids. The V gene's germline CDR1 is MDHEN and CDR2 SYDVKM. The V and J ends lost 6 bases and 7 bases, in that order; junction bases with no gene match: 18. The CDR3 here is CASSSGLGGWLGQPQHF. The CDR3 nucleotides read TGTGCCAGCAGCAGCGGATTAGGGGGCTGGTTGGGGCAGCCCCAGCATTTT.

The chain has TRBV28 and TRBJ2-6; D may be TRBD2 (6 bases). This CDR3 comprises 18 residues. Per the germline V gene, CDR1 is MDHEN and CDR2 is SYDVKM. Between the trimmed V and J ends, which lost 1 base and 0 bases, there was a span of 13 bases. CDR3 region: CASSLSGVSLSGANVLTF. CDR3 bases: TGTGCCAGCAGTTTATCGGGGGTGTCTCTCTCTGGGGCCAACGTCCTGACTTTC.

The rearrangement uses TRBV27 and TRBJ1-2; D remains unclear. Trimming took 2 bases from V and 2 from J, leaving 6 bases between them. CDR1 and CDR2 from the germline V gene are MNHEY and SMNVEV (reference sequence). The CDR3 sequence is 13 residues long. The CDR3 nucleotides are TGTGCCAGCAGTTTAACAGCAAACTATGGCTACACCTTC. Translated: CASSLTANYGYTF.

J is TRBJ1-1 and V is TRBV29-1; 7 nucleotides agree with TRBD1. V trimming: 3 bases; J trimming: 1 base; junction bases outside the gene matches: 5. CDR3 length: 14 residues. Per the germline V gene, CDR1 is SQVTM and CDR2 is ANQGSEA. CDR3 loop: CSVDLGGWNTEAFF. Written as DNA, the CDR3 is TGCAGCGTTGATCTAGGGGGCTGGAACACTGAAGCTTTCTTT.

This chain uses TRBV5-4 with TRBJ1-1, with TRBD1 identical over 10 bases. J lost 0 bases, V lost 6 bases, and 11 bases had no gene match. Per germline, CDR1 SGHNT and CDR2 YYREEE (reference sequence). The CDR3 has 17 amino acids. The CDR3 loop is CASTPRDRGNMNTEAFF. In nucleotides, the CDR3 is TGTGCCAGCACCCCCCGGGACAGGGGTAATATGAACACTGAAGCTTTCTTT.

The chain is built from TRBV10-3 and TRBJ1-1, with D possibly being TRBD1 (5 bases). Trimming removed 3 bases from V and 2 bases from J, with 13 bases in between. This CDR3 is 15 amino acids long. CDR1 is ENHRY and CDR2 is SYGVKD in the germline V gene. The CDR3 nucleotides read TGTGCCATCAGTGATATCGACAGCGTAAACACTGAAGCTTTCTTT. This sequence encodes CAISDIDSVNTEAFF.

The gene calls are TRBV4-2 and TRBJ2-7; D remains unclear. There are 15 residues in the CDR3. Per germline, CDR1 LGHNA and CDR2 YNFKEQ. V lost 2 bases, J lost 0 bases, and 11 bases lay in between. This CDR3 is CASSQLTDFSYEQYF. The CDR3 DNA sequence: TGTGCCAGCAGCCAACTGACCGACTTCTCCTACGAGCAGTACTTC.

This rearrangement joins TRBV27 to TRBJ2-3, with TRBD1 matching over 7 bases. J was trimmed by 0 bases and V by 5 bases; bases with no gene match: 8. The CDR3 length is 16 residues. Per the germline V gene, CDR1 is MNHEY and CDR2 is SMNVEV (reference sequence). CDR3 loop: CASSTPGTASTDTQYF. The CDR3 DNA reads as TGTGCCAGCAGTACCCCCGGGACAGCTAGCACAGATACGCAGTATTTT.

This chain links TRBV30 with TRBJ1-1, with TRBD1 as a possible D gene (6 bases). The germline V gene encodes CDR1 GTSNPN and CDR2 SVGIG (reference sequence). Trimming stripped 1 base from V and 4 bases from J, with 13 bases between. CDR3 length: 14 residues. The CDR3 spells CAWSEVVGGTEAFF. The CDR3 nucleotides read TGTGCCTGGAGTGAGGTGGTAGGGGGCACTGAAGCTTTCTTT.

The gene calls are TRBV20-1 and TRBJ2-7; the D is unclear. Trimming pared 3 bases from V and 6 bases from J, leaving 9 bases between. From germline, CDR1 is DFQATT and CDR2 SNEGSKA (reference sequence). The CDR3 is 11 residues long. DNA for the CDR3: TGCAGTGCTAGTAGACTTTCCGAGCAGTACTTC. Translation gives CSASRLSEQYF.

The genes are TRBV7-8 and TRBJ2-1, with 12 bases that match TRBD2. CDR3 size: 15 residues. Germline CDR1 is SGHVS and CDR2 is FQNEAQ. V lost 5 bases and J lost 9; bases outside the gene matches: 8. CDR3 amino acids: CASSPLAGGPVEQFF. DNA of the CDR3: TGTGCCAGCAGCCCCCTAGCGGGAGGGCCGGTTGAGCAGTTCTTC.

This CDR3 is CASSQGIASGVYEQYF. The CDR3 bases are TGTGCCAGCAGCCAAGGGATCGCTAGCGGGGTCTACGAGCAGTACTTC. The chain joins TRBV4-2 to TRBJ2-7, with 9 bases identical to TRBD2. This CDR3 comprises 16 residues. CDR1 and CDR2 (germline): LGHNA, YNFKEQ. The V gene end was trimmed by 1 base and the J gene end by 3 bases; junction bases not matched to a gene: 7.

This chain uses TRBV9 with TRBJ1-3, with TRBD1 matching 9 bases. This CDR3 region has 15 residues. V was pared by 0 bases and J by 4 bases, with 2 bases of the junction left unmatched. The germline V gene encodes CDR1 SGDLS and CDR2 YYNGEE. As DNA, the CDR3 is TGTGCCAGCAGCGTAGGGACAGGGGAAGGAAACACCATATATTTT. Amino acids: CASSVGTGEGNTIYF.

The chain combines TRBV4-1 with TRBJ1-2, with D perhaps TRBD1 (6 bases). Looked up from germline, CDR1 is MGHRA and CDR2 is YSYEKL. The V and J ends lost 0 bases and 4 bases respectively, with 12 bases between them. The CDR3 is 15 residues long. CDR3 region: CASSQEQGRGYGYTF. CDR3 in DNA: TGCGCCAGCAGCCAAGAACAGGGCAGGGGCTATGGCTACACCTTC.

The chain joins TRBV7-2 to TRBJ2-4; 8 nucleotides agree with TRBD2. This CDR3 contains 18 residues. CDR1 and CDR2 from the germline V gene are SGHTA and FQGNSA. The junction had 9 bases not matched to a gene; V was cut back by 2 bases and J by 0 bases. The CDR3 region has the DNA TGTGCCAGCAGCTTATTAGCGGGACCCCCTCTAGCCAAAAACATTCAGTACTTC. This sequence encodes CASSLLAGPPLAKNIQYF.

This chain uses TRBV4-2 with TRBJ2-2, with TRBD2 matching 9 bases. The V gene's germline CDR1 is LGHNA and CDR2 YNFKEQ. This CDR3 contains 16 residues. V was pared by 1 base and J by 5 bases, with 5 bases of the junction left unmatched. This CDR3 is CASSQAPTSGTGELFF. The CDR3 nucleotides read TGTGCCAGCAGCCAAGCTCCGACTAGCGGAACCGGGGAGCTGTTTTTT.

CDR3 DNA sequence: TGTGCCAGCAGCGTCGGTATTGGGGACACGAGCAATCAGCCCCAGCATTTT. It yields the protein CASSVGIGDTSNQPQHF. The rearrangement uses TRBV9 and TRBJ1-5, with D possibly being TRBD1 (6 bases). The germline V gene encodes CDR1 SGDLS and CDR2 YYNGEE. The CDR3 extends over 17 amino acids. V was shortened by 2 bases and J by 1 base, with 16 bases between the two germline ends.

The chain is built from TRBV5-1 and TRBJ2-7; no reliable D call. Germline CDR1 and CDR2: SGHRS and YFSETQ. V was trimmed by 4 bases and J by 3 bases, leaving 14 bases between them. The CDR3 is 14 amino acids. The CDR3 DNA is TGCGCCAGCAGCCTTAAAATCGGGTACTACGAGCAGTACTTC. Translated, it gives CASSLKIGYYEQYF.